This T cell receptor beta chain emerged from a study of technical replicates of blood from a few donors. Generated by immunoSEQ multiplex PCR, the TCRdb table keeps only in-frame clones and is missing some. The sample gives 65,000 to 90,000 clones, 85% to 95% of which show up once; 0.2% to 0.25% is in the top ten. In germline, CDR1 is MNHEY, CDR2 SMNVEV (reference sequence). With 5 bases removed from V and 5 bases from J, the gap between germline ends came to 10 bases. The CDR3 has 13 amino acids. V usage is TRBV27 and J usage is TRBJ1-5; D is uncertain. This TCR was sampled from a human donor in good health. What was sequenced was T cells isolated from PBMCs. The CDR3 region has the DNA TGTGCCAGCAGTATCAACGGGGATCAGCCCCAGCATTTT. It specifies CASSINGDQPQHF.